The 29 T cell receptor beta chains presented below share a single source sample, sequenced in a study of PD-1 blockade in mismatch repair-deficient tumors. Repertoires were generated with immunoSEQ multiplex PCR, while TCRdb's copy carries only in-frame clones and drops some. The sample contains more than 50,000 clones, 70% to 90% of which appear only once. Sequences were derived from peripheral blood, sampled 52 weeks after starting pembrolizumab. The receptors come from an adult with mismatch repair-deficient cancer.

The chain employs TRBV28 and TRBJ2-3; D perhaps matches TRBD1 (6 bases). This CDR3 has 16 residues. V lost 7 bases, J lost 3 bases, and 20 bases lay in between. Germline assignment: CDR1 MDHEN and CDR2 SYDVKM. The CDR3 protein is CASTTPFYRATDTQYF. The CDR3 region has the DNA TGTGCCAGCACCACCCCGTTTTACAGGGCAACAGATACGCAGTATTTT. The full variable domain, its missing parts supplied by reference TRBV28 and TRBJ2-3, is DVKVTQSSRYLVKRTGEKVFLECVQDMDHENMFWYRQDPGLGLRLIYFSYDVKMKEKGDIPEGYSVSREKKERFSLILESASTNQTSMYLCASTTPFYRATDTQYFGPGTRLTVL.

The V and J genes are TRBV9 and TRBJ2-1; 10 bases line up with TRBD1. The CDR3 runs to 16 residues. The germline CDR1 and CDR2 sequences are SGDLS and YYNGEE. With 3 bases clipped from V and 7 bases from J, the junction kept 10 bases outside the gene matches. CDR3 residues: CASSETTGGAINEQFF. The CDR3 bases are TGTGCCAGCAGCGAGACGACAGGGGGCGCTATAAATGAGCAGTTCTTC.

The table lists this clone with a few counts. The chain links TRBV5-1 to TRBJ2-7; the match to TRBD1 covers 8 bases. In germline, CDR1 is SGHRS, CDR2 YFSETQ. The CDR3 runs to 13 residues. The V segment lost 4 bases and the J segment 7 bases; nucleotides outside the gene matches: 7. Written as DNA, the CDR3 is TGCGCCAGCAGCCAAGACAGGGGTTTGGAGCAGTACTTC. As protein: CASSQDRGLEQYF. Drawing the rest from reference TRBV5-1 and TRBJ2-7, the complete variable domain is KAGVTQTPRYLIKTRGQQVTLSCSPISGHRSVSWYQQTPGQGLQFLFEYFSETQRNKGNFPGRFSGRQFSNSRSEMNVSTLELGDSALYLCASSQDRGLEQYFGPGTRLTVT.

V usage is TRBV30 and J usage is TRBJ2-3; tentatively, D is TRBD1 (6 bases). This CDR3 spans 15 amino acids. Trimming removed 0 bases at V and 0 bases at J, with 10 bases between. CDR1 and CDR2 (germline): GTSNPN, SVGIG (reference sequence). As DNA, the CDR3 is TGTGCCTGGAGTGTAGGGACAATTAGCACAGATACGCAGTATTTT. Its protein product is CAWSVGTISTDTQYF.

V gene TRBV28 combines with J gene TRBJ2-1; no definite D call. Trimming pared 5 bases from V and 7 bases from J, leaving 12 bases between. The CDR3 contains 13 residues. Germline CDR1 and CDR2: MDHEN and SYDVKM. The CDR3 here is CASSEITPNEQFF. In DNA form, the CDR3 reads TGTGCCAGCAGTGAAATTACTCCGAATGAGCAGTTCTTC.

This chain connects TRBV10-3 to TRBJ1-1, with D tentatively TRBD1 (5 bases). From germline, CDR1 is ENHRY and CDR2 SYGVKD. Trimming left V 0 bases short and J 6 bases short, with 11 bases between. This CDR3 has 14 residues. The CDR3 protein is CAISESGVKAEAFF. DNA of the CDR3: TGTGCCATCAGTGAGTCAGGGGTGAAGGCTGAAGCTTTCTTT.

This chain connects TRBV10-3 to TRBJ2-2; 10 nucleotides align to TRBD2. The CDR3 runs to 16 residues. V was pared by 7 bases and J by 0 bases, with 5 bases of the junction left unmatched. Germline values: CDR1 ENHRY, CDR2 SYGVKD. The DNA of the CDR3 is TGTGCCATCATCAGGACTAGCGGCCCGAACACCGGGGAGCTGTTTTTT. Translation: CAIIRTSGPNTGELFF.

The CDR3: CASSIGPREKLFF. CDR3 DNA sequence: TGTGCCAGTAGTATCGGACCGAGGGAAAAACTGTTTTTT. The gene calls are TRBV19 and TRBJ1-4; D is unresolved. Trimming removed 3 bases from V and 8 bases from J, with 10 bases in between. This CDR3 region has 13 residues. Germline assignment: CDR1 LNHDA and CDR2 SQIVND (reference sequence).

In DNA form, the CDR3 reads TGTGCCATCAGGAGCGGCGGGACAGGGGGCGAGCAGTACTTC. Translated, it gives CAIRSGGTGGEQYF. The V call is TRBV10-3, the J call TRBJ2-7, with 11 bases that match TRBD1. The V and J ends lost 6 bases and 6 bases, in that order; junction bases with no gene match: 7. The CDR3 is 14 residues long. Looked up from germline, CDR1 is ENHRY and CDR2 is SYGVKD.

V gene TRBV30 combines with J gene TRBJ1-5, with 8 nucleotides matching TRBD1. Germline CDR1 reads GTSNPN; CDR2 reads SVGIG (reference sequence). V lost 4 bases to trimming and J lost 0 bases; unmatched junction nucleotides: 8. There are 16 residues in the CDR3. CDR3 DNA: TGTGCCTGGACCGGACAGGGAGAATATAGCAATCAGCCCCAGCATTTT. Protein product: CAWTGQGEYSNQPQHF.

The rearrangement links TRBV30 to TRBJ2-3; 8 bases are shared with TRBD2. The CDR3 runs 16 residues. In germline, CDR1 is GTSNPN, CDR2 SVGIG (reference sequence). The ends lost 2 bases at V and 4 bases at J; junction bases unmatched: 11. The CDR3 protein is CAWSPPQRESPDTQYF. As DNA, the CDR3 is TGTGCCTGGAGTCCCCCTCAGCGGGAGAGTCCAGATACGCAGTATTTT.

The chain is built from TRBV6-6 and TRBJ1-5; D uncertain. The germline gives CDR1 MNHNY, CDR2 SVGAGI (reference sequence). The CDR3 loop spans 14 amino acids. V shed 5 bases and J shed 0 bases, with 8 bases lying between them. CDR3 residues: CASSPIDSNQPQHF. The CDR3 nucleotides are TGTGCCAGCAGTCCGATCGATAGCAATCAGCCCCAGCATTTT.

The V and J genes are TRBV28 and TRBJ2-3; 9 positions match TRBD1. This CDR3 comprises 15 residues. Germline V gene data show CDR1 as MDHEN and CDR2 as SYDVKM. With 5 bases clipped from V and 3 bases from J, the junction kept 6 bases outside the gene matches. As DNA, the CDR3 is TGTGCCAGCAGTCCGGGACAGGGCGCGACAGATACGCAGTATTTT. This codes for CASSPGQGATDTQYF.

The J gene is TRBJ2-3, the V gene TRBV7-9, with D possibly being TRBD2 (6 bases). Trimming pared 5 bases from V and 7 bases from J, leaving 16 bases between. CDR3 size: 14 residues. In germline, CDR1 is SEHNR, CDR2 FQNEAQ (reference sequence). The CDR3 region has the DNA TGTGCCAGCAGCATGCCGGGGGTAAGGAATACGCAGTATTTT. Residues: CASSMPGVRNTQYF.

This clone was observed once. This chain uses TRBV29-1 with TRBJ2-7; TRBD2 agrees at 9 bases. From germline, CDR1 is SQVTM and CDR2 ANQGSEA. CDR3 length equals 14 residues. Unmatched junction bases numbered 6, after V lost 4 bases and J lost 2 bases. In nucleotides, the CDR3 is TGCAGCGTTGTGATTAGCGGGAGCGCCTACGAGCAGTACTTC. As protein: CSVVISGSAYEQYF.

In DNA form, the CDR3 reads TGTGCCAGCAAATCGGGTCGACCAGCGGGATATCAGGTAGGCGGGGAGCTGTTTTTT. Translated: CASKSGRPAGYQVGGELFF. The genes are TRBV27 and TRBJ2-2; 7 positions match TRBD2. The germline V gene has CDR1 MNHEY and CDR2 SMNVEV (reference sequence). The CDR3 totals 19 residues. Unmatched junction bases numbered 24, after V lost 7 bases and J lost 7 bases.

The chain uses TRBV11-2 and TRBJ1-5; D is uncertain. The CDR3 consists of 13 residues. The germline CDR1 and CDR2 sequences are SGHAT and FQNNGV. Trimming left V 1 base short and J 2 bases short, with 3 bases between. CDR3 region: CASSLVGNQPQHF. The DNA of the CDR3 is TGTGCCAGCAGCTTAGTCGGCAATCAGCCCCAGCATTTT.

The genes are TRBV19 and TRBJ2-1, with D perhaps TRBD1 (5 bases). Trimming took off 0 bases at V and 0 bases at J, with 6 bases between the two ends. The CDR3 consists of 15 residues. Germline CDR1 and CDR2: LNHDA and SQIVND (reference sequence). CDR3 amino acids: CASSIEGVSYNEQFF. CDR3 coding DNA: TGTGCCAGTAGTATAGAAGGGGTCTCCTACAATGAGCAGTTCTTC.

DNA for the CDR3: TGCGCCAGCAGCCAAGGACAGAGGTTATACGAGCAGTACTTC. It yields the protein CASSQGQRLYEQYF. The chain links TRBV5-1 to TRBJ2-7, with D perhaps matching TRBD1 (6 bases). The CDR3 has 14 amino acids. The V and J ends lost 4 bases and 4 bases respectively, with 15 bases between them. The germline V gene has CDR1 SGHRS and CDR2 YFSETQ.

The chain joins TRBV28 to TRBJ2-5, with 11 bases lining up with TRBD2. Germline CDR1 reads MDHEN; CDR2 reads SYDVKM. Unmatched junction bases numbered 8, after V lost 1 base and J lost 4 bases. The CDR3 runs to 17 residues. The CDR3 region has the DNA TGTGCCAGCAGTTTATCTGGGACTAGCGGAGGGAGAGAGACCCAGTACTTC. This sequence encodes CASSLSGTSGGRETQYF.

The CDR3 DNA reads as TGTGCCAGTAGTATCAGGGTGCGCACAGATACGCAGTATTTT. It is translated as CASSIRVRTDTQYF. The J gene is TRBJ2-3, the V gene TRBV19; a weak D match, TRBD1 (5 bases). The V gene lost 3 bases and the J gene lost 1 base, with 8 bases spanning the gap. Germline V gene lookup returns CDR1 LNHDA and CDR2 SQIVND (reference sequence). CDR3 length: 14 amino acids.

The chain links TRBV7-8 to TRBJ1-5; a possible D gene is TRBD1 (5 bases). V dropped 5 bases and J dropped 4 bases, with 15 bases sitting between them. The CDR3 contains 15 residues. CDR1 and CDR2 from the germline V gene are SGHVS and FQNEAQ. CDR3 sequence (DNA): TGTGCCAGCAGCCTATGGCAGGGTCAGAATCAGCCCCAGCATTTT. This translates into CASSLWQGQNQPQHF.

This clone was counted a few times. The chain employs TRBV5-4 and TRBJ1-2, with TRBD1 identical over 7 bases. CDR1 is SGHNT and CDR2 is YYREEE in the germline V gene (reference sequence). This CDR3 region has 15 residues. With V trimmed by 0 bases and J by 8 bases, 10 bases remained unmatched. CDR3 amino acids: CASSLGGDRVSGYTF. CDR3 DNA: TGTGCCAGCAGCTTGGGGGGAGACAGGGTAAGCGGCTACACCTTC.

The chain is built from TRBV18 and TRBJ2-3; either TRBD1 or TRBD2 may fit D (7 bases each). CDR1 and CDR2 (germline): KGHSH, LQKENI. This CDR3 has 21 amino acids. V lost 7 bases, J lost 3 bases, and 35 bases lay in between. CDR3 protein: CASYSGGRAVLSPHETDTQYF. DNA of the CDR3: TGTGCCAGCTACTCAGGGGGGAGGGCCGTTCTTTCGCCCCACGAGACAGATACGCAGTATTTT.

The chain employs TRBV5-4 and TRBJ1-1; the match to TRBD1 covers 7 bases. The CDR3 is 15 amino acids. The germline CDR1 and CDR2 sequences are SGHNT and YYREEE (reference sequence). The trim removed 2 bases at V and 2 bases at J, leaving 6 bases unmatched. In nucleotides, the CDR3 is TGTGCCAGCAGCTTCGGGGGACAGCTCAACACTGAAGCTTTCTTT. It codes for CASSFGGQLNTEAFF.

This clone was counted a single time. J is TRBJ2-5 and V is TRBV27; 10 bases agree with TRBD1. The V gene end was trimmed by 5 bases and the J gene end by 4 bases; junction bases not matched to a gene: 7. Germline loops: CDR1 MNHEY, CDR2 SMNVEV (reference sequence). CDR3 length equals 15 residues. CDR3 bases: TGTGCCAGCAGTCCAGGGGACAGGGGCCGAGAGACCCAGTACTTC. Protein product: CASSPGDRGRETQYF.

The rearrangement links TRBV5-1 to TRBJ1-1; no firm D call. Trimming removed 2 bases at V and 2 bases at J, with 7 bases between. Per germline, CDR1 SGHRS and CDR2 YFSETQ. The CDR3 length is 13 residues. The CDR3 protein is CASSLWGNTEAFF. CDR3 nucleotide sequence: TGCGCCAGCAGCTTATGGGGAAACACTGAAGCTTTCTTT. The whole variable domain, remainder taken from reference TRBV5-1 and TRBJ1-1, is KAGVTQTPRYLIKTRGQQVTLSCSPISGHRSVSWYQQTPGQGLQFLFEYFSETQRNKGNFPGRFSGRQFSNSRSEMNVSTLELGDSALYLCASSLWGNTEAFFGQGTRLTVV.

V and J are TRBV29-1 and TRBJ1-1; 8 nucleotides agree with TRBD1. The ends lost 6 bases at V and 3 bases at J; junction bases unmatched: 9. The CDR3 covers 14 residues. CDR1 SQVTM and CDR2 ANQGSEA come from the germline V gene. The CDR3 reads CSVAWTGLYTEAFF. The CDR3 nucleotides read TGCAGCGTCGCGTGGACAGGGTTGTACACTGAAGCTTTCTTT.

CDR3 loop: CASSAIADLTDTQYF. The CDR3 nucleotides are TGTGCCAGCAGTGCGATTGCCGATTTGACAGATACGCAGTATTTT. The chain is built from TRBV2 and TRBJ2-3, with D unclear. V was trimmed by 4 bases and J by 3 bases, leaving 14 bases between them. The CDR3 has 15 residues. Germline CDR1 reads SNHLY; CDR2 reads FYNNEI.